A selection of T cell receptor beta chains follows, all from one sample in a study of T cell responses to AZD1222 COVID-19 vaccine. Profiled with immunoSEQ multiplex PCR; TCRdb holds only in-frame clones, not every one. The sample contains 98,000 or so clones, about 92% of which appear only once. This sample comprised peripheral blood, obtained on day 0 of MenACWY control vaccination. The receptors originated from an adult in good health. The CDR3 runs from the conserved cysteine through the conserved F or W. Each record gives: J gene, V gene, clone size, D gene, CDR3 DNA, CDR3 protein. The D gene is left open where the match is weak. Clone size is not always given. Where it is, it says once, few, many or a class for expanded clones.

TRBJ1-5	TRBV2	once	NA	TGTGCCAGCACTGGCGTTGGGGGCAATCAGCCCCAGCATTTT	CASTGVGGNQPQHF
TRBJ2-3	TRBV6-1	NA	NA	TGTGCCAGCAGTGAACTCCAGGGCCGATATACGCAGTATTTT	CASSELQGRYTQYF
TRBJ2-3	TRBV7-9	NA	TRBD1	TGTGCCAGCAGCCCTTGGACAGGGAAAAACTCAGATACGCAGTATTTT	CASSPWTGKNSDTQYF
TRBJ2-3	TRBV4-2	NA	NA	TGTGCCAGCAGCCTCGGGGGTCCGGGGACAGATACGCAGTATTTT	CASSLGGPGTDTQYF
TRBJ2-2	TRBV14	NA	TRBD2	TGTGCCAGCAGCCGTTCAGCGGGAACCACCGGGGAGCTGTTTTTT	CASSRSAGTTGELFF
TRBJ2-1	TRBV7-2	NA	NA	TGTGCCAGCAGCCCTTCCTTGGAGGGGAGTACGAATGAGCAGTTCTTC	CASSPSLEGSTNEQFF
TRBJ2-1	TRBV28	once	TRBD2	TGTGCCAGCAGGCAAGGGACTAGCGGGAACAATGAGCAGTTCTTC	CASRQGTSGNNEQFF
TRBJ1-1	TRBV18	NA	NA	TGTGCCAGCTCACCAAAGGGGGGGGGAAAAGCTTTCTTT	CASSPKGGGKAFF
TRBJ1-1	TRBV7-3	once	NA	TGTGCCAGCAGCTTAGGCACGGCCGACACTGAAGCTTTCTTT	CASSLGTADTEAFF
TRBJ2-7	TRBV10-1	NA	NA	TGCGCCAGCAGTGAGTCCCACTTTGAGCAGTACTTC	CASSESHFEQYF
TRBJ1-1	TRBV7-3	once	NA	TGTGCCAGCAGCTTAGGCGGGGGCGGGACTGAAGCTTTCTTT	CASSLGGGGTEAFF
TRBJ1-5	TRBV30	NA	NA	TGTGCCTGGAGTGCCGGGGGGACGGCCTATAGCAATCAGCCCCAGCATTTT	CAWSAGGTAYSNQPQHF
TRBJ2-7	TRBV5-1	NA	NA	TGCGCCAGCAGCTTGGATTTGAGGGTTGGGGACGAGCAGTACTTC	CASSLDLRVGDEQYF
TRBJ1-2	TRBV5-4	NA	TRBD1	TGTGCCAGCAGCCCACAGGGGGGGTCTAACTATGGCTACACCTTC	CASSPQGGSNYGYTF
TRBJ1-2	TRBV12-3/TRBV12-4	NA	TRBD1	TGTGCCAGCAGTTTAAGGCAGGGGGATGGCTACACCTTC	CASSLRQGDGYTF
TRBJ2-3	TRBV30	NA	TRBD1	TGTGCCTGGTCCCGGGACAGGTTTAGCACAGATACGCAGTATTTT	CAWSRDRFSTDTQYF
TRBJ2-3	TRBV9	NA	NA	TGTGCCAGCAGCGTAGCAGCGCGAGGGGGCACAGATACGCAGTATTTT	CASSVAARGGTDTQYF
TRBJ1-2	TRBV5-5	NA	NA	TGTGCCAGCAGCCCACCCCTCGGCAGTTACTATGGCTACACCTTC	CASSPPLGSYYGYTF